The 30 T cell receptor beta chains reported below all come from one sample, sequenced in a study of early T cells in non-severe SARS-CoV-2 infection. Each CDR3 protein is one row after TCRdb ran MiXCR on the 5' RACE reads. The sample includes some 77,000 distinct CDR3 sequences, 12% of them seen just once. Sequenced material: whole blood, taken at baseline. The receptors here all came from an adult who was a healthcare worker with PCR-confirmed SARS-CoV-2 infection or an uninfected control (not recorded which). The donor label of this sample is uncertain.

This clonotype was counted between two and nine times. This chain uses TRBV6-4 with TRBJ2-3; D remains ambiguous. V lost 2 bases to trimming and J lost 2 bases, with 8 bases between them. CDR3 length: 14 residues. Looked up from germline, CDR1 is MRHNA and CDR2 is SNTAGT. CDR3 nucleotides: TGTGCCAGCAGTGACAGCTTTTCCACAGATACGCAGTATTTT. It codes for CASSDSFSTDTQYF.

V is TRBV28 and J is TRBJ2-7; no reliable D call. Looked up from germline, CDR1 is MDHEN and CDR2 is SYDVKM. The CDR3 consists of 11 residues. V lost 7 bases, J lost 3 bases, and 7 bases lay in between. CDR3 region: CASTWGYEQYF. DNA of the CDR3: TGTGCCAGCACCTGGGGCTACGAGCAGTACTTC.

This chain joins TRBV7-3 and TRBJ2-7; possible D gene TRBD2, 6 bases. V was clipped by 4 bases and J by 3 bases, with 10 bases between them. The CDR3 spans 13 residues. Germline V CDR1 and CDR2: SGHTA, FQGTGA. This chain's CDR3 is CASSSGLFYEQYF. The CDR3 DNA follows: TGTGCCAGCAGCTCAGGACTATTCTACGAGCAGTACTTC.

The V and J genes are TRBV7-8 and TRBJ2-3; D is unclear. The CDR3 totals 14 residues. V was pared by 2 bases and J by 0 bases, with 6 bases between. The V gene's germline CDR1 is SGHVS and CDR2 FQNEAQ. The CDR3 sequence: CASSLSASTDTQYF. For the CDR3, the DNA is TGTGCCAGCAGCTTATCAGCTAGCACAGATACGCAGTATTTT. The variable domain in full, completed from reference TRBV7-8 and TRBJ2-3, reads GAGVSQSPRYKVAKRGQDVALRCDPISGHVSLFWYQQALGQGPEFLTYFQNEAQLDKSGLPSDRFFAERPEGSVSTLKIQRTQQEDSAVYLCASSLSASTDTQYFGPGTRLTVL.

The chain combines TRBV5-1 with TRBJ1-2; D might be TRBD1 (5 bases). Trimming took off 4 bases at V and 10 bases at J, with 23 bases between the two ends. The germline gives CDR1 SGHRS, CDR2 YFSETQ. CDR3 size: 15 residues. The CDR3 sequence: CASSRTGTSGVVYTF. CDR3 coding DNA: TGCGCCAGCAGCCGAACCGGGACGTCAGGCGTCGTCTACACCTTC.

V gene TRBV20-1 combines with J gene TRBJ1-1; D remains ambiguous. Trimming shortened V by 8 bases and J by 7 bases, and 8 bases separated the two germline ends. The CDR3 is 9 residues long. Germline CDR1 is DFQATT and CDR2 is SNEGSKA (reference sequence). The CDR3 loop is CSPSVEAFF. CDR3 sequence (DNA): TGCAGTCCCTCCGTTGAAGCTTTCTTT.

This clonotype was detected many times. CDR3: CASSPRVTDEQYF. CDR3 coding DNA: TGTGCCAGCTCACCACGGGTAACCGACGAGCAGTACTTC. The chain combines TRBV18 with TRBJ2-7; D not certain. Per the germline V gene, CDR1 is KGHSH and CDR2 is LQKENI. The CDR3 covers 13 residues. Trimming removed 1 base from V and 5 bases from J, with 9 bases in between. Variable domain in full (rest from reference TRBV18 and TRBJ2-7): NAGVMQNPRHLVRRRGQEARLRCSPMKGHSHVYWYRQLPEEGLKFMVYLQKENIIDESGMPKERFSAEFPKEGPSILRIQQVVRGDSAAYFCASSPRVTDEQYFGPGTRLTVT.

The table lists this clonotype with a few counts. The V call is TRBV9, the J call TRBJ2-3; maybe TRBD1 (6 bases). V lost 3 bases, J lost 4 bases, and 15 bases lay in between. CDR1 SGDLS and CDR2 YYNGEE come from the germline V gene. The CDR3 length is 15 residues. The CDR3 sequence: CASSAGNEGADTQYF. The CDR3 nucleotides are TGTGCCAGCAGCGCCGGGAACGAGGGGGCAGATACGCAGTATTTT.

In this sample, this clonotype turned up many times. This chain joins TRBV7-9 and TRBJ2-3, with D perhaps TRBD1 or TRBD2 (5 bases each). The CDR3 extends over 15 amino acids. Germline V gene lookup returns CDR1 SEHNR and CDR2 FQNEAQ (reference sequence). Trimming took off 3 bases at V and 6 bases at J, with 16 bases between the two ends. The DNA for the CDR3 is TGTGCCAGCAGCTTCCGCCCGGGACGGTGGGATACGCAGTATTTT. It is translated as CASSFRPGRWDTQYF.

The chain employs TRBV5-1 and TRBJ2-3, with TRBD2 identical over 7 bases. In germline, CDR1 is SGHRS, CDR2 YFSETQ. The junction had 4 bases not matched to a gene; V was cut back by 0 bases and J by 0 bases. This CDR3 has 16 residues. The CDR3 region has the DNA TGCGCCAGCAGCTTGGTTTGGCGGGAGAGCACAGATACGCAGTATTTT. Amino acids: CASSLVWRESTDTQYF. The entire variable domain, with the rest obtained from reference TRBV5-1 and TRBJ2-3, is as follows: KAGVTQTPRYLIKTRGQQVTLSCSPISGHRSVSWYQQTPGQGLQFLFEYFSETQRNKGNFPGRFSGRQFSNSRSEMNVSTLELGDSALYLCASSLVWRESTDTQYFGPGTRLTVL.

In DNA form, the CDR3 reads TGTGCCAGCAGCCCGTCCCGGGACAGGGGCCTTAGGATGACTGAAGCTTTCTTT. As protein: CASSPSRDRGLRMTEAFF. J is TRBJ1-1 and V is TRBV14, with 10 bases identical to TRBD1. This CDR3 region has 18 residues. In germline, CDR1 is SGHDN, CDR2 FVKESK. V lost 4 bases to trimming and J lost 5 bases; unmatched junction nucleotides: 16.

This clonotype was picked up many times. This chain links TRBV12-3 or TRBV12-4 with TRBJ2-7; possibly TRBD1 or TRBD2 for D (7 bases each). The CDR3 contains 14 residues. V was shortened by 4 bases and J by 1 base, with 11 bases between the two germline ends. CDR3 nucleotide sequence: TGTGCCAGCAGTTGGGGGGGACAGTCCTACGAGCAGTACTTC. Residues: CASSWGGQSYEQYF.

The rearrangement joins TRBV25-1 to TRBJ1-1, with D perhaps TRBD1 (5 bases). The CDR3 extends over 14 amino acids. V lost 6 bases and J 13 bases, leaving 24 bases between the germline ends. The germline V gene encodes CDR1 MGHDK and CDR2 SYGVNS. The CDR3 region has the DNA TGTGCCAGCAGCGAGGCCGACGCGACAGACCTTTATTTCTTT. This translates into CASSEADATDLYFF.

This chain connects TRBV12-3 or TRBV12-4 to TRBJ1-1; D perhaps matches TRBD1 (5 bases). The CDR3 extends over 12 amino acids. V lost 3 bases and J 4 bases, leaving 6 bases between the germline ends. The CDR3 loop reads CASSFGATEAFF. The CDR3 region has the DNA TGTGCCAGCAGTTTCGGGGCCACTGAAGCTTTCTTT.

This clonotype was counted between two and nine times. The rearrangement joins TRBV5-1 to TRBJ1-1; D remains ambiguous. V lost 2 bases to trimming and J lost 1 base, with 12 bases between them. This CDR3 spans 15 amino acids. Germline V gene lookup returns CDR1 SGHRS and CDR2 YFSETQ. The CDR3 coding sequence is TGCGCCAGCAGCTTCTTCGGCACAACGAACACTGAAGCTTTCTTT. It specifies CASSFFGTTNTEAFF.

This clonotype was seen a few times. This rearrangement joins TRBV20-1 to TRBJ2-7; weak D call: TRBD2 (5 bases). V lost 6 bases to trimming and J lost 1 base, with 16 bases between them. Germline V gene sequence: CDR1 DFQATT, CDR2 SNEGSKA (reference sequence). The CDR3 contains 14 residues. The CDR3 loop reads CSAGSASGSYEQYF. DNA for the CDR3: TGCAGTGCCGGTTCGGCCAGCGGTTCCTACGAGCAGTACTTC.

This clonotype was counted at least ten times. The J gene is TRBJ2-7, the V gene TRBV29-1, with a weak D call TRBD2 (6 bases). The V and J ends lost 3 bases and 2 bases respectively, with 11 bases between them. The CDR3 runs 13 residues. Per the germline V gene, CDR1 is SQVTM and CDR2 is ANQGSEA. Here the CDR3 reads CSVEASETYEQYF. CDR3 in DNA: TGCAGCGTTGAGGCTAGCGAGACCTACGAGCAGTACTTC.

V is TRBV5-5 and J is TRBJ2-1; 8 nucleotides align to TRBD2. Germline V gives CDR1 SGHKS, CDR2 YYEKEE (reference sequence). The ends lost 6 bases at V and 8 bases at J; junction bases unmatched: 16. This CDR3 has 16 amino acids. The CDR3 reads CASIPPRSGSLYEQFF. As DNA, the CDR3 is TGTGCCAGCATCCCCCCGAGGAGCGGGAGTTTATATGAGCAGTTCTTC.

This clonotype was counted between two and nine times. This chain connects TRBV9 to TRBJ2-5; D might be TRBD2 (5 bases). V was clipped by 2 bases and J by 7 bases, with 15 bases between them. This CDR3 is 14 amino acids long. CDR1 SGDLS and CDR2 YYNGEE come from the germline V gene. In nucleotides, the CDR3 is TGTGCCAGCAGCGTCACGGACGGCGGAGGGACCCAGTACTTC. Translating it yields CASSVTDGGGTQYF.

The chain employs TRBV5-5 and TRBJ2-1; D remains ambiguous. The CDR3 has 13 residues. Germline-derived CDR1 and CDR2 are SGHKS and YYEKEE (reference sequence). The V end lost 0 bases, the J end lost 4 bases, and 5 bases lay between the germline ends. The CDR3: CASSLDIYNEQFF. The CDR3 nucleotides read TGTGCCAGCAGCTTGGACATATACAATGAGCAGTTCTTC.

There are a few counts of this clonotype. CDR3 loop: CASSYSGGQPQHF. CDR3 coding DNA: TGTGCCAGCAGCTACTCAGGGGGCCAGCCCCAGCATTTT. The chain has TRBV7-9 and TRBJ1-5, with 8 bases identical to TRBD1. The CDR3 extends over 13 amino acids. After removal of 4 bases from V and 7 bases from J, the junction contained 3 bases not matched to a gene. In germline, CDR1 is SEHNR, CDR2 FQNEAQ (reference sequence).

This clonotype was counted a single time. This chain uses TRBV7-6 with TRBJ1-1, with D hard to call. This CDR3 has 13 amino acids. V was trimmed by 1 base and J by 1 base, leaving 4 bases between them. CDR1 is SGHVS, CDR2 FNYEAQ, per germline. The CDR3 DNA reads TGTGCCAGCAGCTTAGACCCGAACACTGAAGCTTTCTTT. Its translation is CASSLDPNTEAFF.

This clonotype was found a few times. V gene TRBV4-1 combines with J gene TRBJ2-2; D call uncertain. Trimming removed 0 bases from V and 1 base from J, with 9 bases in between. The germline V gene has CDR1 MGHRA and CDR2 YSYEKL. The CDR3 has 16 amino acids. The CDR3 loop reads CASSQDPGMNTGELFF. CDR3 nucleotides: TGCGCCAGCAGCCAAGATCCCGGAATGAACACCGGGGAGCTGTTTTTT.

The chain joins TRBV29-1 to TRBJ2-5, with a possible D match to TRBD2 (6 bases). Germline V gene sequence: CDR1 SQVTM, CDR2 ANQGSEA. The CDR3 extends over 15 amino acids. V was pared by 7 bases and J by 5 bases, with 23 bases between. The CDR3 spells CSAVAGPTAGETQYF. CDR3 nucleotide sequence: TGCAGCGCAGTCGCCGGGCCCACGGCGGGGGAGACCCAGTACTTC.

This chain connects TRBV27 to TRBJ1-2, with 7 positions matching TRBD1. This CDR3 comprises 13 residues. The J segment lost 8 bases and the V segment lost 5 bases, leaving 8 bases of the junction unmatched. Germline-derived CDR1 and CDR2 are MNHEY and SMNVEV (reference sequence). The CDR3 is CASSPPTGKGYTF. CDR3 DNA sequence: TGTGCCAGCAGTCCCCCGACAGGGAAGGGCTACACCTTC.

The rearrangement links TRBV7-2 to TRBJ2-7; 9 bases match TRBD1. The CDR3 has 16 amino acids. Trimming took 2 bases from V and 2 from J; bases not matched to a gene: 7. Germline CDR1 reads SGHTA; CDR2 reads FQGNSA. The DNA for the CDR3 is TGTGCCAGCAGCTTAAATCGAGGGGACAGGGCCTACGAGCAGTACTTC. It specifies CASSLNRGDRAYEQYF. The full variable domain, in which reference TRBV7-2 and TRBJ2-7 provide the parts outside the CDR3, is GAGVSQSPSNKVTEKGKDVELRCDPISGHTALYWYRQSLGQGLEFLIYFQGNSAPDKSGLPSDRFSAERTGGSVSTLTIQRTQQEDSAVYLCASSLNRGDRAYEQYFGPGTRLTVT.

This clonotype was recorded many times. This chain links TRBV12-3 or TRBV12-4 with TRBJ2-2; D might be TRBD1 (5 bases). The CDR3 extends over 14 amino acids. Trimming took 3 bases from V and 2 from J, leaving 7 bases between them. The DNA of the CDR3 is TGTGCCAGCAGTTTTGGACAAAACACCGGGGAGCTGTTTTTT. Translating it yields CASSFGQNTGELFF.

The chain carries TRBV4-3 and TRBJ1-5, with TRBD1 as a possible D gene (5 bases). The V end lost 1 base, the J end lost 1 base, and 23 bases lay between the germline ends. CDR3 length: 20 residues. Germline CDR1 is LGHNA and CDR2 is YSLEER. The CDR3 loop reads CASSQVNLSRGELSNQPQHF. CDR3 DNA sequence: TGCGCCAGCAGCCAAGTAAACCTATCGAGAGGGGAGCTGAGCAATCAGCCCCAGCATTTT.

This clonotype has just a few counts. J is TRBJ1-2 and V is TRBV12-3 or TRBV12-4; TRBD1 matches at 7 bases. The CDR3 is 13 amino acids. With V trimmed by 5 bases and J by 7 bases, 7 bases remained unmatched. The CDR3 loop reads CASSVDRVAGYTF. In nucleotides, the CDR3 is TGTGCCAGCAGTGTTGACAGGGTTGCTGGCTACACCTTC.

This clonotype was seen a handful of times. The V and J genes are TRBV3-1 and TRBJ2-2; D gene ambiguous. Trimming stripped 7 bases from V and 6 bases from J, with 12 bases between. Germline CDR1 is LGHDT and CDR2 is YNNKEL (reference sequence). The CDR3 loop spans 13 amino acids. CDR3 protein: CASKLSSAGELFF. Written as DNA, the CDR3 is TGTGCCAGCAAGTTGTCGAGTGCCGGGGAGCTGTTTTTT.